The 14 T cell receptor beta chains below were found in one sample sequenced in a study of blood T cell repertoires in COVID-19. Using immunoSEQ multiplex PCR, the repertoire was profiled, and TCRdb retains in-frame clones only, with some absent. This repertoire shows approximately 74,000 clones, approximately 83% found once; its top ten account for more than 2.5%. The sample consisted of peripheral blood. The receptors were gathered from a man older than 75 with active or convalescent COVID-19.

This chain links TRBV27 with TRBJ2-5; 9 bases align to TRBD1. J lost 5 bases, V lost 6 bases, and 13 bases had no gene match. In germline, CDR1 is MNHEY, CDR2 SMNVEV (reference sequence). The CDR3 extends over 16 amino acids. This CDR3 reads CASREWGQGGIETQYF. For the CDR3, the DNA is TGTGCCAGCAGGGAATGGGGACAGGGAGGTATCGAGACCCAGTACTTC.

The gene calls are TRBV4-1 and TRBJ2-3; 8 nucleotides align to TRBD2. The CDR3 runs to 18 residues. Germline trimming cut 1 base from V and 3 bases from J; bases unmatched to any gene: 12. The V gene's germline CDR1 is MGHRA and CDR2 YSYEKL. The CDR3 sequence is CASSQGVGGGSRTDTQYF. DNA of the CDR3: TGCGCCAGCAGCCAAGGCGTCGGGGGGGGGTCCAGGACAGATACGCAGTATTTT.

This clone came up once. The chain recombines TRBV28 with TRBJ2-5; TRBD2 aligns across 10 bases. The CDR3 covers 15 residues. V lost 7 bases, J lost 7 bases, and 12 bases stayed unmatched. Germline CDR1 is MDHEN and CDR2 is SYDVKM. CDR3 sequence reads: CASTPIGSSGRTQYF. The CDR3 coding sequence is TGTGCCAGCACCCCAATTGGGTCTAGCGGGAGGACCCAGTACTTC.

Only a few counts were recorded for this clone. The rearrangement joins TRBV19 to TRBJ1-5; the match to TRBD1 covers 7 bases. Germline trimming cut 6 bases from V and 3 bases from J; bases unmatched to any gene: 5. The CDR3 is 14 amino acids. Germline CDR1 reads LNHDA; CDR2 reads SQIVND (reference sequence). Written as DNA, the CDR3 is TGTGCCAGTAGCTTAGGGACAGCCAATCAGCCCCAGCATTTT. The encoded protein is CASSLGTANQPQHF.

This clone was counted a single time. The chain employs TRBV4-1 and TRBJ1-6; tentative D call: TRBD1 (6 bases). CDR1 and CDR2 from the germline V gene are MGHRA and YSYEKL. Trimming shortened V by 2 bases and J by 9 bases, and 8 bases separated the two germline ends. CDR3 length: 13 amino acids. The CDR3 nucleotides are TGCGCCAGCAGCCAAATGGACAGTTCACCCCTCCACTTT. The encoded protein is CASSQMDSSPLHF.

Details on this clone: Within the sample, other DNA sequences also encode this same CDR3. V is TRBV12-3 or TRBV12-4 and J is TRBJ2-7; perhaps TRBD2 as D (7 bases). This CDR3 region has 13 residues. V lost 3 bases and J lost 6, with 12 bases in between. Written as DNA, the CDR3 is TGTGCCAGCAGTTTGGCGGGGGCCTTCGAGCAGTACTTC. This codes for CASSLAGAFEQYF.

Only one count was recorded for this clone. The J gene is TRBJ1-5, the V gene TRBV19, with TRBD1 identical over 7 bases. The germline V gene encodes CDR1 LNHDA and CDR2 SQIVND (reference sequence). The CDR3 is made up of 14 amino acids. V shed 3 bases and J 5 bases; nucleotides not matched to a gene: 4. The CDR3 nucleotides read TGTGCCAGTAGTATCGGGACAGAATATCAGCCCCAGCATTTT. Residues: CASSIGTEYQPQHF. The complete variable domain, with remaining parts taken from reference TRBV19 and TRBJ1-5, reads DGGITQSPKYLFRKEGQNVTLSCEQNLNHDAMYWYRQDPGQGLRLIYYSQIVNDFQKGDIAEGYSVSREKKESFPLTVTSAQKNPTAFYLCASSIGTEYQPQHFGDGTRLSIL.

The chain employs TRBV30 and TRBJ2-7; TRBD2 matches at 7 bases. CDR1 and CDR2 from the germline V gene are GTSNPN and SVGIG (reference sequence). The CDR3 contains 12 residues. The V segment lost 4 bases and the J segment 7 bases; nucleotides outside the gene matches: 7. The CDR3: CAWKRLAAEQYF. DNA for the CDR3: TGTGCCTGGAAAAGACTAGCCGCTGAGCAGTACTTC.

This clone was counted a single time. The chain is built from TRBV13 and TRBJ1-6, with a weak D call TRBD1 (6 bases). Germline CDR1 reads PRHDT; CDR2 reads FYEKMQ (reference sequence). The CDR3 sequence is 14 residues long. Trimming stripped 5 bases from V and 7 bases from J, with 12 bases between. CDR3 in DNA: TGTGCCAGCAGCCCCCAGGGGTGGAATTCACCCCTCCACTTT. This encodes CASSPQGWNSPLHF.

This clone came up once. The V gene is TRBV5-4, the J gene TRBJ2-1; 12 positions match TRBD2. Germline CDR1 reads SGHNT; CDR2 reads YYREEE (reference sequence). The CDR3 sequence is 17 residues long. With V trimmed by 0 bases and J by 10 bases, 11 bases remained unmatched. As DNA, the CDR3 is TGTGCCAGCAGCTTGGCCCGGACTAGCGGGACTTTAGGCGAGCAGTTCTTC. It specifies CASSLARTSGTLGEQFF.

This chain links TRBV5-4 with TRBJ2-2; D gene uncertain. The CDR3 length is 16 residues. Trimming removed 0 bases from V and 0 bases from J, with 9 bases in between. Germline CDR1 SGHNT, CDR2 YYREEE (reference sequence). CDR3 coding DNA: TGTGCCAGCAGCTTGGAACCCGCAGCGAACACCGGGGAGCTGTTTTTT. Protein: CASSLEPAANTGELFF. Variable domain in full (rest from reference TRBV5-4 and TRBJ2-2): ETGVTQSPTHLIKTRGQQVTLRCSSQSGHNTVSWYQQALGQGPQFIFQYYREEENGRGNFPPRFSGLQFPNYSSELNVNALELDDSALYLCASSLEPAANTGELFFGEGSRLTVL.

The V and J genes are TRBV11-2 and TRBJ2-2; D remains ambiguous. V was pared by 4 bases and J by 4 bases, with 7 bases between. There are 13 residues in the CDR3. Germline lookup yields CDR1 SGHAT and CDR2 FQNNGV. Here the CDR3 reads CASSYTATGELFF. In DNA form, the CDR3 reads TGTGCCAGCAGCTATACAGCCACCGGGGAGCTGTTTTTT.

The gene calls are TRBV12-3 or TRBV12-4 and TRBJ1-5; D is uncertain. Trimming took off 3 bases at V and 3 bases at J, with 6 bases between the two ends. This CDR3 contains 13 residues. The chain's CDR3 is CASSLAPNQPQHF. The DNA for the CDR3 is TGTGCCAGCAGTTTGGCCCCCAATCAGCCCCAGCATTTT.

The V call is TRBV10-1, the J call TRBJ1-3; unclear D gene. The CDR3 loop spans 14 amino acids. In germline, CDR1 is WNHNN, CDR2 SYGVQD (reference sequence). Trimming removed 0 bases at V and 3 bases at J, with 6 bases between. CDR3 region: CASSESTRGNTIYF. CDR3 bases: TGCGCCAGCAGTGAGTCAACTCGTGGAAACACCATATATTTT.